This T cell receptor (beta chain) was obtained from a study of tumor-infiltrating lymphocytes in primary liver carcinoma. The trim removed 6 bases at V and 0 bases at J, leaving 15 bases unmatched. The CDR3 runs 18 residues. Whole-study findings and limits: Whereas tumor region pairs overlapped more, tumor-adjacent and tumor-blood pairs overlapped less.

Making TCR beta cDNA involved around 500 ng total RNA and a constant-region primer. TCR beta libraries came from three nested multiplex PCR rounds using slightly modified ARM-PCR. The two initial PCR rounds, about 9 cycles each, used TRBV1-TRBV30 forward and C-beta reverse primers. One entry per CDR3 protein results from TCRdb running MiXCR on the multiplex PCR reads. The repertoire holds 95,000 to 150,000 distinct CDR3 sequences, with 65% as singletons. Starting material for RNA and DNA co-extraction consisted of roughly 19-34 mg of unsorted bulk tissue. Every tumor yielded five separate sampled regions. Over 80% of the cells in every tumor sample were viable tumor cells. In its sample, this clonotype was seen many times. Its antigen is as yet unknown.

This TCR was recovered from a woman in her fifties or sixties with primary liver carcinoma and hepatitis B virus infection. Sequencing input: liver tumor tissue from sampling region 1. Documented subset: tumor region T1, superior pole. The chain uses TRBV12-3 or TRBV12-4 and TRBJ2-5; 8 nucleotides agree with TRBD1. In DNA, the CDR3 is TGTGCCAGCAGCCCCGGACAGGGAAATTTGGGATACCAAGAGACCCAGTACTTC. Encoded protein: CASSPGQGNLGYQETQYF.